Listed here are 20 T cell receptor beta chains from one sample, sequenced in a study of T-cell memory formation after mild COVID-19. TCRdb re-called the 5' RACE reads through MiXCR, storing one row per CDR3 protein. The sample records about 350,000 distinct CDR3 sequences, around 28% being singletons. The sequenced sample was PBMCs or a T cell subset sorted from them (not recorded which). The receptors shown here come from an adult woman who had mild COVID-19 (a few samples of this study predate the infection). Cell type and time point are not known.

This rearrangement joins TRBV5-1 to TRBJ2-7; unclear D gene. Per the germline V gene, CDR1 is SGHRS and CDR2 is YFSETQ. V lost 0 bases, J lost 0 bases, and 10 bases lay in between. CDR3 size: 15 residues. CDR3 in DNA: TGCGCCAGCAGCTTGGATCCGAGTTTCTCCTACGAGCAGTACTTC. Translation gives CASSLDPSFSYEQYF.

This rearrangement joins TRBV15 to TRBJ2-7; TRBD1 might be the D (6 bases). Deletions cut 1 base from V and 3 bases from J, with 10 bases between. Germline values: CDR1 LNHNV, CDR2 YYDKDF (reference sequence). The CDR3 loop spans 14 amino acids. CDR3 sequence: CATSRGSTGYEQYF. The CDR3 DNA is TGTGCCACCAGCAGAGGTTCGACAGGCTACGAGCAGTACTTC.

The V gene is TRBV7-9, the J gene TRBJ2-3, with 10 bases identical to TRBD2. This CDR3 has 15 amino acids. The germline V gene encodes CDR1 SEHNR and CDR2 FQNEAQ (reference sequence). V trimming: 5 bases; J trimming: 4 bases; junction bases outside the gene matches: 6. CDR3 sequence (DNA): TGTGCCAGCAGCCGCGGGACTAGCGAACCAGATACGCAGTATTTT. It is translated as CASSRGTSEPDTQYF.

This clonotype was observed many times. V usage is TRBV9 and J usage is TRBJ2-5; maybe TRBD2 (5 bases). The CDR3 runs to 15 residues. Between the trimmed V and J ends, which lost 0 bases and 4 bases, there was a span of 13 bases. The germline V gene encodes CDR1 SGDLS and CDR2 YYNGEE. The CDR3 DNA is TGTGCCAGCAGCGTAGCTCCGGGGAGCATAGAGACCCAGTACTTC. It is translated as CASSVAPGSIETQYF.

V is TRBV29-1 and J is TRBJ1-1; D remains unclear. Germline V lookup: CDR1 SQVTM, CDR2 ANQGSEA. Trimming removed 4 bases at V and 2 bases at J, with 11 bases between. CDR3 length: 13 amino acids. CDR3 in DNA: TGCAGCGTTGGAAAGGGATCTAACACTGAAGCTTTCTTT. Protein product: CSVGKGSNTEAFF. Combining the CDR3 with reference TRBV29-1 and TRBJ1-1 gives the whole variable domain SAVISQKPSRDICQRGTSLTIQCQVDSQVTMMFWYRQQPGQSLTLIATANQGSEATYESGFVIDKFPISRPNLTFSTLTVSNMSPEDSSIYLCSVGKGSNTEAFFGQGTRLTVV.

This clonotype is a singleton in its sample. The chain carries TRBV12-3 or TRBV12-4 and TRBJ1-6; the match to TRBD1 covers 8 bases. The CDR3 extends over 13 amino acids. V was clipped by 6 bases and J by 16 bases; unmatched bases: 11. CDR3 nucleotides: TGTGCCAGCAGGGTCGCCGGGACAGGTTTGCTCCACTTT. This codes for CASRVAGTGLLHF.

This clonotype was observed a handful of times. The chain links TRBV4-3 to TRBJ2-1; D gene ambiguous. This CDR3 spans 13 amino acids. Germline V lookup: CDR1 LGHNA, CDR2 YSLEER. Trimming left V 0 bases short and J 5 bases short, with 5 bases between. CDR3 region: CASSQEGHNEQFF. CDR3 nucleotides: TGCGCCAGCAGCCAAGAGGGTCACAATGAGCAGTTCTTC.

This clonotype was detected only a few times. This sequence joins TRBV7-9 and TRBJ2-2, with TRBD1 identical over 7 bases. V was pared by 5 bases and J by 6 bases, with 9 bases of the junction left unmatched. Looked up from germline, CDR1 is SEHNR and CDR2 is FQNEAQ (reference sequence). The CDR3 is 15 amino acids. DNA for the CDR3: TGTGCCAGCAGCCTGTTGAGGGGGCGACCCGGGGAGCTGTTTTTT. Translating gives CASSLLRGRPGELFF.

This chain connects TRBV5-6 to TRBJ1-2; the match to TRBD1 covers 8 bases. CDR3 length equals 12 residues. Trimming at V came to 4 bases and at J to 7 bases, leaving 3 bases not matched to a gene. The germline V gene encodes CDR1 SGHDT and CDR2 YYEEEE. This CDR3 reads CASSMTGAGYTF. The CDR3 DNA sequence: TGTGCCAGCAGCATGACAGGGGCTGGCTACACCTTC.

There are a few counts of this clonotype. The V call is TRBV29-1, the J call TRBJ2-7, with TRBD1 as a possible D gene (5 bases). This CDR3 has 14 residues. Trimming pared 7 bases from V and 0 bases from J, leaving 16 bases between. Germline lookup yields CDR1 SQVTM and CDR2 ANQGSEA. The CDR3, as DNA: TGCAGCGCCGAGCTTTGGGGCCGCTCCTACGAGCAGTACTTC. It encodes CSAELWGRSYEQYF.

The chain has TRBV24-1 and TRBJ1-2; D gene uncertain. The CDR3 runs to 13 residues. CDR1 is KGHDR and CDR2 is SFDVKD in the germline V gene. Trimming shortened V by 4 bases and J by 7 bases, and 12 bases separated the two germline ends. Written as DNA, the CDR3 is TGTGCCACCAGTGAATACGAAACTGGTGGCTACACCTTC. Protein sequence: CATSEYETGGYTF.

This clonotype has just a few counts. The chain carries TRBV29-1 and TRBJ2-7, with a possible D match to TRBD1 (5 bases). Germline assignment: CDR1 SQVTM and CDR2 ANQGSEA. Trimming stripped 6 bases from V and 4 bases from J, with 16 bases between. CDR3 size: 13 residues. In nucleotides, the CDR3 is TGCAGCGTCGGACATACGGAATCTTACGAGCAGTACTTC. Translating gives CSVGHTESYEQYF.

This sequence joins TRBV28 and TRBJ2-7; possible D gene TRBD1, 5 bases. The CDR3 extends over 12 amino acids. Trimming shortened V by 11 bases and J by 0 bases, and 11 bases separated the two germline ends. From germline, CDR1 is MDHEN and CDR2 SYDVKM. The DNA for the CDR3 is TGTGCCGCCGACAGTTCCTCCTACGAGCAGTACTTC. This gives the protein CAADSSSYEQYF.

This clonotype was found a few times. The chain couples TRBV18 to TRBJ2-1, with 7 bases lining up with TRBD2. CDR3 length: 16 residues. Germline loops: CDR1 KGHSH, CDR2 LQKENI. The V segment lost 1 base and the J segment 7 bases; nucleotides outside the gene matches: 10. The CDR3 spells CASSPLGRERRNEQFF. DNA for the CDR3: TGTGCCAGCTCACCACTAGGGAGGGAGCGACGGAATGAGCAGTTCTTC.

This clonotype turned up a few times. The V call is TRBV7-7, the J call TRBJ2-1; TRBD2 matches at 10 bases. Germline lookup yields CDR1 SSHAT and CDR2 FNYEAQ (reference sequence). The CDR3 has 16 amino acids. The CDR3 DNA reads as TGTGCTAGCGCGCGGACTAGCGGAACCTCCTACAATGAGCAGTTCTTC. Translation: CASARTSGTSYNEQFF.

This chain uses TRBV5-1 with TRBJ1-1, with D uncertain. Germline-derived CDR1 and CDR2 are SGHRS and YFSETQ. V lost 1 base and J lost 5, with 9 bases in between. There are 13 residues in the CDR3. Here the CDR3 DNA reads TGCGCCAGCAGCTTGCGGTGGGAAACTGAAGCTTTCTTT. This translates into CASSLRWETEAFF. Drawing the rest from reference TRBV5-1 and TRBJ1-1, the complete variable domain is KAGVTQTPRYLIKTRGQQVTLSCSPISGHRSVSWYQQTPGQGLQFLFEYFSETQRNKGNFPGRFSGRQFSNSRSEMNVSTLELGDSALYLCASSLRWETEAFFGQGTRLTVV.

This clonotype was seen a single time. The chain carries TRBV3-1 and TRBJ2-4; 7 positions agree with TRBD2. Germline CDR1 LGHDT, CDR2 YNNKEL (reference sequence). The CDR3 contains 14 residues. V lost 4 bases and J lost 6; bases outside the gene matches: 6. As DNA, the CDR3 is TGTGCCAGCAGCCCAGGACTAGATGGAAACATTCAGTACTTC. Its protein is CASSPGLDGNIQYF.

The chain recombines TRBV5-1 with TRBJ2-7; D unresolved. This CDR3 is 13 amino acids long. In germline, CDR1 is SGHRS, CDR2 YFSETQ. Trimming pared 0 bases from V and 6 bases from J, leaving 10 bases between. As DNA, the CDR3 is TGCGCCAGCAGCTTGGATGGATCCGGCGAGCAGTACTTC. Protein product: CASSLDGSGEQYF.

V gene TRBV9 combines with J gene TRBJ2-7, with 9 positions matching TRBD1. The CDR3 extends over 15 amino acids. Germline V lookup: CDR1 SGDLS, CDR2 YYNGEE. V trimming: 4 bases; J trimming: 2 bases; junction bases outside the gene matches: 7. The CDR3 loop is CASSMGQGNTYEQYF. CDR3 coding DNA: TGTGCCAGCAGCATGGGACAGGGCAACACCTACGAGCAGTACTTC.

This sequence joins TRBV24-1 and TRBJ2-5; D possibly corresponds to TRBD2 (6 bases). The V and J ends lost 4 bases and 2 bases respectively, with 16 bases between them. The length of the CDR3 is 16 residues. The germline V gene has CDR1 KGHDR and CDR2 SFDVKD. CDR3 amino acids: CATSEPGGRGQETQYF. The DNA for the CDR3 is TGTGCCACCAGTGAGCCCGGCGGGCGGGGACAAGAGACCCAGTACTTC.